This is a list of T cell receptor beta chains from one sample in a study of OX40 agonist ivuxolimab in advanced cancers. Measured with immunoSEQ multiplex PCR; TCRdb has only the in-frame clones, and not every one. The profile shows more than 60,000 clones, less than 90% of them singletons. Here the sequenced sample was CD4+ or CD8+ T cells sorted from blood, taken in a trial of the OX40 agonist ivuxolimab. The source of these receptors is an adult with an advanced solid tumor such as melanoma, head and neck, liver or kidney cancer. Each CDR3 is given with its conserved first and last residue. D genes are given only for firm matches. Only part of the rows carry a size: once, few, many, or a class if the clone is expanded.

TRBJ1-5 | - | TRBV27 | few | CASSLDVGQPQHF | TGTGCCAGCAGTTTGGATGTGGGTCAGCCCCAGCATTTT
TRBJ2-1 | - | TRBV7-3 | - | CASSLRTIDNEQFF | TGTGCCAGCAGCTTAAGGACTATTGACAATGAGCAGTTCTTC
TRBJ2-1 | - | TRBV6-1 | - | CASSDWYEQFF | TGTGCCAGCAGTGACTGGTATGAGCAGTTCTTC
TRBJ2-1 | - | TRBV11-2 | - | CASSPPDNYNEQFF | TGTGCCAGCAGCCCGCCGGACAACTACAATGAGCAGTTCTTC
TRBJ2-2 | TRBD2 | TRBV30 | - | CAWGLAGGPGELFF | TGTGCCTGGGGACTAGCGGGGGGGCCCGGGGAGCTGTTTTTT
TRBJ1-2 | - | TRBV9 | - | CASSATVYGYTF | TGTGCCAGCAGCGCGACAGTCTATGGCTACACCTTC
TRBJ1-5 | - | TRBV6-1 | few | CASRRTAYSNQPQHF | TGTGCCAGCAGAAGGACAGCCTATAGCAATCAGCCCCAGCATTTT
TRBJ2-2 | TRBD2 | TRBV5-1 | - | CASSSSLGGEPGELFF | TGCGCCAGCAGCTCAAGCCTTGGGGGGGAGCCCGGGGAGCTGTTTTTT
TRBJ2-7 | - | TRBV28 | - | CASSPGGTGTYEQYF | TGTGCCAGCAGCCCGGGGGGGACAGGGACCTACGAGCAGTACTTC
TRBJ2-2 | TRBD1 | TRBV10-3 | once | CAIHQGVTNTGELFF | TGTGCCATCCACCAGGGGGTTACGAACACCGGGGAGCTGTTTTTT
TRBJ1-6 | TRBD1 | TRBV5-1 | - | CASSFSPATGGLSSYNSPLHF | TGCGCCAGCAGCTTTTCCCCAGCTACAGGGGGCCTTAGCTCCTATAATTCACCCCTCCACTTT
TRBJ2-1 | TRBD2 | TRBV27 | - | CASSRPPSGVYNEQFF | TGTGCCAGCAGCCGGCCCCCTAGCGGGGTTTACAATGAGCAGTTCTTC
TRBJ2-5 | TRBD2 | TRBV7-9 | - | CASRTGLAGGRGQETQYF | TGTGCCAGCAGAACGGGACTAGCGGGGGGGCGTGGACAAGAGACCCAGTACTTC
TRBJ2-3 | - | TRBV30 | - | CAWRGKMSRVTDTQYF | TGTGCCTGGAGGGGAAAAATGTCCAGGGTGACAGATACGCAGTATTTT
TRBJ1-1 | TRBD1 | TRBV19 | once | CASSFRQGLNIPEAFF | TGTGCCAGTAGTTTTCGACAGGGTTTAAACATCCCTGAAGCTTTCTTT
TRBJ2-5 | TRBD2 | TRBV27 | - | CASSPPGLAGAETQYF | TGTGCCAGCAGTCCCCCGGGACTAGCGGGGGCTGAGACCCAGTACTTC
TRBJ2-2 | - | TRBV11-2 | - | CASSFAAANTGELFF | TGTGCCAGCAGCTTTGCGGCGGCGAACACCGGGGAGCTGTTTTTT
TRBJ2-5 | - | TRBV6-6 | - | CASSPQWDGETQYF | TGTGCCAGCAGTCCCCAATGGGACGGAGAGACCCAGTACTTC
TRBJ1-1 | - | TRBV30 | - | CAWTKNRATEAFF | TGTGCCTGGACGAAGAACAGGGCCACTGAAGCTTTCTTT
TRBJ2-7 | - | TRBV19 | - | CASSISDIGSEQYF | TGTGCCAGTAGTATTTCGGACATAGGCAGCGAGCAGTACTTC
TRBJ1-1 | TRBD1 | TRBV7-6 | - | CASSLVSGGNTEAFF | TGTGCCAGCAGCTTAGTTTCAGGGGGGAACACTGAAGCTTTCTTT
TRBJ2-1 | TRBD1 | TRBV19 | - | CASSPGDRELNEQFF | TGTGCCAGTAGTCCCGGGGACAGGGAACTCAATGAGCAGTTCTTC
TRBJ2-2 | TRBD2 | TRBV5-4 | few | CASSLGSGGADTGELFF | TGTGCCAGCAGCTTGGGGAGCGGGGGGGCGGACACCGGGGAGCTGTTTTTT
TRBJ1-1 | - | TRBV6-1 | - | CASSGLRDTEAFF | TGTGCCAGCAGTGGCCTGAGGGACACTGAAGCTTTCTTT
TRBJ2-3 | - | TRBV7-9 | - | CASSSGTRFTDTQYF | TGTGCCAGCAGTTCCGGGACTCGATTCACAGATACGCAGTATTTT
TRBJ1-2 | - | TRBV11-2 | once | CASSGQTYGYTF | TGTGCCAGCAGTGGACAGACCTATGGCTACACCTTC
TRBJ1-1 | TRBD1 | TRBV7-2 | - | CASSFRQGLGGAFF | TGTGCCAGCAGCTTCCGACAGGGCCTCGGGGGAGCTTTCTTT
TRBJ2-3 | TRBD2 | TRBV30 | - | CAWSEGLGSTDTQYF | TGTGCCTGGAGCGAGGGACTAGGAAGCACAGATACGCAGTATTTT
TRBJ2-5 | TRBD2 | TRBV18 | - | CASSRPGLATEETQYF | TGTGCCAGCTCACGACCGGGACTAGCGACGGAAGAGACCCAGTACTTC
TRBJ2-3 | - | TRBV7-2 | - | CASSLGLGDTQYF | TGTGCCAGCAGCTTAGGCCTGGGGGATACGCAGTATTTT
TRBJ1-5 | - | TRBV6-4 | - | CASSKDFGGGQPQHF | TGTGCCAGCAGTAAGGACTTCGGCGGGGGCCAGCCCCAGCATTTT
TRBJ1-6 | - | TRBV25-1 | - | CASSESQGLSPLHF | TGTGCCAGCAGTGAATCCCAGGGTCTCTCACCCCTCCACTTT
TRBJ1-2 | - | TRBV7-9 | many | CASSLILGLYGYTF | TGTGCCAGCAGCTTAATTTTAGGCCTCTATGGCTACACCTTC
TRBJ1-6 | - | TRBV18 | - | CASSTIGAHPNSPLHF | TGTGCCAGCTCGACCATCGGGGCCCACCCTAATTCACCCCTCCACTTT
TRBJ1-4 | - | TRBV4-1 | - | CASSSGQTTNEKLFF | TGCGCCAGCAGCTCCGGACAGACAACTAATGAAAAACTGTTTTTT
TRBJ1-4 | TRBD1 | TRBV5-1 | once | CASSPGGTNEKLFF | TGCGCCAGCAGTCCAGGGGGTACTAATGAAAAACTGTTTTTT
TRBJ2-2 | - | TRBV18 | - | CASSARRRDTGELFF | TGTGCCAGCTCGGCCCGGAGGAGAGACACCGGGGAGCTGTTTTTT
TRBJ2-3 | - | TRBV5-1 | - | CASSLGQNRDTQYF | TGCGCCAGCAGCTTGGGACAGAATAGAGATACGCAGTATTTT
TRBJ2-1 | - | TRBV7-2 | once | CASSLVVNEQFF | TGTGCCAGCAGCTTAGTCGTAAATGAGCAGTTCTTC
TRBJ2-7 | TRBD2 | TRBV7-2 | - | CASSRGEVYEQYF | TGTGCCAGCAGCCGGGGGGAAGTCTACGAGCAGTACTTC
TRBJ2-2 | - | TRBV30 | - | CAWRGGQTNTGELFF | TGTGCCTGGAGGGGGGGACAGACCAACACCGGGGAGCTGTTTTTT
TRBJ1-1 | - | TRBV6-6 | - | CASSFSLNTEAFF | TGTGCCAGCAGTTTCTCCTTGAACACTGAAGCTTTCTTT
TRBJ2-7 | - | TRBV7-2 | - | CASSLAGKISYEQYF | TGTGCCAGCAGCTTAGCCGGCAAGATATCCTACGAGCAGTACTTC
TRBJ2-6 | TRBD1 | TRBV11-2 | - | CASSSDSRTGLSGANVLTF | TGTGCCAGCAGCTCCGACTCCCGGACAGGGCTTTCTGGGGCCAACGTCCTGACTTTC
TRBJ2-3 | - | TRBV19 | - | CASSRDTQYF | TGTGCCAGTAGTAGAGATACGCAGTATTTT
TRBJ1-2 | - | TRBV6-5 | - | CASSEGKRYGYTF | TGTGCCAGCAGTGAAGGGAAACGCTATGGCTACACCTTC
TRBJ1-6 | - | TRBV11-2 | - | CASSSSREHSPLHF | TGTGCCAGCAGCTCATCGAGGGAACACTCACCCCTCCACTTT
TRBJ2-5 | TRBD2 | TRBV6-1 | - | CASKIAGTYQETQYF | TGTGCCAGCAAAATAGCGGGGACGTACCAAGAGACCCAGTACTTC
TRBJ1-1 | - | TRBV5-4 | - | CASSFGEDTEAFF | TGTGCCAGCAGCTTCGGGGAGGACACTGAAGCTTTCTTT
TRBJ1-5 | - | TRBV11-2 | - | CASSLGGAAYSNQPQHF | TGTGCCAGCAGCCTGGGTGGGGCAGCCTATAGCAATCAGCCCCAGCATTTT
TRBJ2-7 | TRBD1 | TRBV11-1 | - | CASSLGDSRAYEQYF | TGTGCCAGCAGCTTAGGGGACAGTAGGGCCTACGAGCAGTACTTC
TRBJ2-7 | - | TRBV25-1 | - | CASGRGDHYEQYF | TGTGCCAGCGGAAGGGGGGACCACTACGAGCAGTACTTC
TRBJ1-6 | - | TRBV18 | - | CASSPPRSGAGHSPLHF | TGTGCCAGCTCACCCCCGAGGTCGGGGGCCGGTCACTCACCCCTCCACTTT
TRBJ2-5 | TRBD2 | TRBV27 | - | CASSLSGSGGGQETQYF | TGTGCCAGCAGTTTATCTGGGAGCGGGGGGGGCCAAGAGACCCAGTACTTC
TRBJ1-1 | TRBD1 | TRBV9 | - | CASSSRTGRDAEAFF | TGTGCCAGCAGCTCAAGGACAGGGAGGGACGCTGAAGCTTTCTTT
TRBJ2-5 | TRBD1 | TRBV18 | - | CASSTTGVETQYF | TGTGCCAGCTCAACAACAGGGGTCGAGACCCAGTACTTC